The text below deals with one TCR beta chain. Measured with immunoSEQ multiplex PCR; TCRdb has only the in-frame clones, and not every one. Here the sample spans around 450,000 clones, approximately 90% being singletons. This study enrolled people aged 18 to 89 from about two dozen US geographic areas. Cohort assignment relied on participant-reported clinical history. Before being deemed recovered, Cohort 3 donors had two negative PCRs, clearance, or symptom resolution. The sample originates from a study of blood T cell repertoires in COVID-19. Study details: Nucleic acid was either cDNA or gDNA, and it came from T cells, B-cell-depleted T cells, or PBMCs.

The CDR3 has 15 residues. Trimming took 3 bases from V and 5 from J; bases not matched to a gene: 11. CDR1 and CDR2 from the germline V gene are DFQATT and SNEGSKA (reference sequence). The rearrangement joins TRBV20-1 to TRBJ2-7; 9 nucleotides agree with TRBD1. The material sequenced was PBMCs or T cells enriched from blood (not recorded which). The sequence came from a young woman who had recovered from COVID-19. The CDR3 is CSASPPTGGVNEQYF. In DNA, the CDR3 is TGCAGTGCTAGTCCCCCGACAGGGGGTGTGAACGAGCAGTACTTC.